This entry lists 21 T cell receptor beta chains sequenced from one sample in a study of cytomegalovirus exposure and HLA in healthy donors. The study ran its PCR with 60 Vbeta and 13 Jbeta primers. Some clones are missing from TCRdb's copy, which holds only in-frame ones; the method was immunoSEQ multiplex PCR. This sample has 150,000 or so clones, with 60% to 80% found just once. The sample was PBMCs. These receptors were taken from a man in his thirties or forties in good health and CMV-seropositive.

The chain links TRBV11-1 to TRBJ2-4; no definite D call. Deletions cut 3 bases from V and 0 bases from J, with 3 bases between. Germline CDR1 is SGHAT and CDR2 is FQDESV (reference sequence). The CDR3 totals 13 residues. Here the CDR3 DNA reads TGTGCCAGCAGCTTCTCAGCCAAAAACATTCAGTACTTC. This sequence encodes CASSFSAKNIQYF.

This clone was seen only once. The V gene is TRBV5-6, the J gene TRBJ2-1; 10 nucleotides match TRBD2. V lost 4 bases and J lost 12; bases outside the gene matches: 16. The CDR3 consists of 16 residues. Germline-derived CDR1 and CDR2 are SGHDT and YYEEEE. This chain's CDR3 is CASSLGPSGSIAGQFF. CDR3 nucleotide sequence: TGTGCCAGCAGCCTGGGTCCTAGCGGGAGCATAGCGGGGCAGTTCTTC.

The rearrangement uses TRBV28 and TRBJ2-7, with 10 nucleotides matching TRBD2. The ends lost 6 bases at V and 7 bases at J; junction bases unmatched: 12. CDR3 length: 15 residues. The germline V gene encodes CDR1 MDHEN and CDR2 SYDVKM. The CDR3 bases are TGTGCCAGCAGGGGGAGCGGGAGGGCCTGGGGAGAGCAGTACTTC. Amino acids: CASRGSGRAWGEQYF. Using reference TRBV28 and TRBJ2-7 for the parts outside the CDR3, the full variable domain is DVKVTQSSRYLVKRTGEKVFLECVQDMDHENMFWYRQDPGLGLRLIYFSYDVKMKEKGDIPEGYSVSREKKERFSLILESASTNQTSMYLCASRGSGRAWGEQYFGPGTRLTVT.

CDR3 protein: CASSHRQTGAWAFF. CDR3 coding DNA: TGTGCCAGCAGCCATCGACAGACAGGGGCGTGGGCTTTCTTT. V is TRBV6-5 and J is TRBJ1-1, with TRBD1 matching 8 bases. This CDR3 is 14 amino acids long. V was clipped by 6 bases and J by 11 bases; unmatched bases: 14. Germline V gene sequence: CDR1 MNHEY, CDR2 SVGAGI.

The CDR3: CASSLVFGEQYF. The DNA of the CDR3 is TGTGCCAGCAGCTTAGTGTTCGGGGAGCAGTACTTC. The V call is TRBV7-9, the J call TRBJ2-7, with D unresolved. Germline loops: CDR1 SEHNR, CDR2 FQNEAQ (reference sequence). The CDR3 totals 12 residues. Deletions cut 1 base from V and 7 bases from J, with 8 bases between.

The V and J genes are TRBV27 and TRBJ2-1; 10 positions match TRBD2. Looked up from germline, CDR1 is MNHEY and CDR2 is SMNVEV (reference sequence). The CDR3 extends over 14 amino acids. V shed 7 bases and J 8 bases; nucleotides not matched to a gene: 8. In DNA, the CDR3 is TGTGCCAGCAACCTAGCGGGAGTCGGCCATGAGCAGTTCTTC. It specifies CASNLAGVGHEQFF.

The CDR3 loop reads CASSLYGQGSGELFF. The CDR3 bases are TGTGCCAGCAGCTTGTACGGACAGGGTAGCGGGGAGCTGTTTTTT. The J gene is TRBJ2-2, the V gene TRBV5-4, with 8 bases that match TRBD1. This CDR3 has 15 residues. Trimming took 1 base from V and 7 from J; bases not matched to a gene: 6. Germline V CDR1 and CDR2: SGHNT, YYREEE (reference sequence).

The J gene is TRBJ2-7, the V gene TRBV4-1; D is unclear. The V and J ends lost 2 bases and 7 bases respectively, with 18 bases between them. This CDR3 spans 15 amino acids. Germline V lookup: CDR1 MGHRA, CDR2 YSYEKL. The CDR3 spells CASSQKVRAAGEQYF. The DNA of the CDR3 is TGCGCCAGCAGCCAAAAAGTGAGAGCCGCCGGGGAGCAGTACTTC.

This clone came up once. V and J are TRBV6-1 and TRBJ1-5; 8 nucleotides match TRBD1. The CDR3 has 16 residues. Trimming took 4 bases from V and 7 from J; bases not matched to a gene: 12. From germline, CDR1 is MNHNS and CDR2 SASEGT. The CDR3 is CASSARDRLFAQPQHF. The CDR3 bases are TGTGCCAGCAGTGCGAGGGACAGGTTATTCGCGCAGCCCCAGCATTTT.

This clone was detected once. The chain is built from TRBV27 and TRBJ2-1; 8 bases match TRBD1. The V gene's germline CDR1 is MNHEY and CDR2 SMNVEV (reference sequence). The trim removed 6 bases at V and 3 bases at J, leaving 7 bases unmatched. The CDR3 consists of 15 residues. The CDR3 spells CASSSLGTGYNEQFF. As DNA, the CDR3 is TGTGCCAGCAGCTCGCTTGGGACAGGCTACAATGAGCAGTTCTTC.

This chain connects TRBV6-1 to TRBJ1-1; the D gene is possibly TRBD1 (5 bases). CDR1 and CDR2 (germline): MNHNS, SASEGT. CDR3 length: 14 amino acids. Trimming took 7 bases from V and 5 from J, leaving 17 bases between them. CDR3 bases: TGTGCCAGCATGCGGGGCACGGTGGGGACTGAAGCTTTCTTT. It yields the protein CASMRGTVGTEAFF.

The gene calls are TRBV18 and TRBJ2-7; TRBD1 might be the D (6 bases). Germline V CDR1 and CDR2: KGHSH, LQKENI. There are 13 residues in the CDR3. V lost 2 bases to trimming and J lost 3 bases, with 8 bases between them. CDR3 bases: TGTGCCAGCTCACCAAGGACAGACTACGAGCAGTACTTC. Translating gives CASSPRTDYEQYF.

This chain joins TRBV7-9 and TRBJ2-7; D is unresolved. V was shortened by 0 bases and J by 3 bases, with 12 bases between the two germline ends. The germline gives CDR1 SEHNR, CDR2 FQNEAQ (reference sequence). CDR3 length: 15 residues. The CDR3 here is CASSLATRQSYEQYF. CDR3 coding DNA: TGTGCCAGCAGCTTAGCGACGAGGCAGAGCTACGAGCAGTACTTC. Variable domain in full (rest from reference TRBV7-9 and TRBJ2-7): DTGVSQNPRHKITKRGQNVTFRCDPISEHNRLYWYRQTLGQGPEFLTYFQNEAQLEKSRLLSDRFSAERPKGSFSTLEIQRTEQGDSAMYLCASSLATRQSYEQYFGPGTRLTVT.

The rearrangement uses TRBV7-2 and TRBJ2-7; D gene ambiguous. Trimming removed 1 base at V and 0 bases at J, with 7 bases between. The CDR3 has 14 amino acids. Germline V gives CDR1 SGHTA, CDR2 FQGNSA. The CDR3 is CASSLDPSSYEQYF. The CDR3 coding sequence is TGTGCCAGCAGCTTAGATCCCAGCTCCTACGAGCAGTACTTC. The full variable domain, in which reference TRBV7-2 and TRBJ2-7 provide the parts outside the CDR3, is GAGVSQSPSNKVTEKGKDVELRCDPISGHTALYWYRQSLGQGLEFLIYFQGNSAPDKSGLPSDRFSAERTGGSVSTLTIQRTQQEDSAVYLCASSLDPSSYEQYFGPGTRLTVT.

This clone came up a few times. The chain links TRBV27 to TRBJ2-7, with 8 bases identical to TRBD1. The CDR3 has 13 residues. J was trimmed by 2 bases and V by 6 bases; bases with no gene match: 3. Germline V gene data show CDR1 as MNHEY and CDR2 as SMNVEV (reference sequence). For the CDR3, the DNA is TGTGCCAGCAGAACGGGACAGGCCTACGAGCAGTACTTC. Protein sequence: CASRTGQAYEQYF.

This clone came up once. The chain carries TRBV5-1 and TRBJ2-7, with 12 bases fitting TRBD2. The CDR3 totals 15 residues. From germline, CDR1 is SGHRS and CDR2 YFSETQ. The V gene end was trimmed by 6 bases and the J gene end by 6 bases; junction bases not matched to a gene: 10. CDR3 in DNA: TGCGCCAGCACCTGGACTAGCGGGACACTACGCGAGCAGTACTTC. It yields the protein CASTWTSGTLREQYF.

The gene calls are TRBV9 and TRBJ2-5; 7 nucleotides line up with TRBD2. Per germline, CDR1 SGDLS and CDR2 YYNGEE. The CDR3 contains 21 residues. Trimming removed 0 bases from V and 2 bases from J; junction bases left unmatched: 22. In nucleotides, the CDR3 is TGTGCCAGCAGCGTAGGCCCTTCTAGCGGAGGACGATCAACAGAACAAGAGACCCAGTACTTC. Translated, it gives CASSVGPSSGGRSTEQETQYF.

J is TRBJ1-2 and V is TRBV28; 7 bases map to TRBD1. Per the germline V gene, CDR1 is MDHEN and CDR2 is SYDVKM. Unmatched junction bases numbered 8, after V lost 7 bases and J lost 6 bases. The CDR3 spans 13 residues. The CDR3 nucleotides are TGTGCCAGCATATCCGGGCAGGGGGATGGCTACACCTTC. It encodes CASISGQGDGYTF.

V gene TRBV11-3 combines with J gene TRBJ2-5; the D is unclear. V was clipped by 1 base and J by 5 bases, with 14 bases between them. The CDR3 spans 15 residues. Germline loops: CDR1 SGHNT, CDR2 YENEEA. CDR3 in DNA: TGTGCCAGCAGCTTAGGGGCCCCAACTGACGAGACCCAGTACTTC. This encodes CASSLGAPTDETQYF. The whole variable domain, filled in from reference TRBV11-3 and TRBJ2-5, reads EAGVVQSPRYKIIEKKQPVAFWCNPISGHNTLYWYLQNLGQGPELLIRYENEEAVDDSQLPKDRFSAERLKGVDSTLKIQPAELGDSAVYLCASSLGAPTDETQYFGPGTRLLVL.

This clone was seen once. V usage is TRBV5-1 and J usage is TRBJ2-1; TRBD2 matches 14 bases. The CDR3 is 15 residues long. The V and J ends lost 5 bases and 5 bases, in that order; junction bases with no gene match: 3. CDR1 and CDR2 from the germline V gene are SGHRS and YFSETQ. The CDR3 region has the DNA TGCGCCAGCAGAAAGGGACTAGCGGGAGACAATGAGCAGTTCTTC. Amino acids: CASRKGLAGDNEQFF.

The rearrangement links TRBV2 to TRBJ1-5; tentatively, D is TRBD1 (6 bases). V was shortened by 4 bases and J by 4 bases, with 14 bases between the two germline ends. This CDR3 has 15 amino acids. Germline assignment: CDR1 SNHLY and CDR2 FYNNEI. CDR3 DNA: TGTGCCAGCAGTGCGGGGGGCGATCGGAATCAGCCCCAGCATTTT. Its protein product is CASSAGGDRNQPQHF.